This passage covers 7 T cell receptor beta chains from one sample sequenced in a study of blood T cell repertoires in COVID-19. Generated by immunoSEQ multiplex PCR, the TCRdb table keeps only in-frame clones and is missing some. The sample carries roughly 40,000 clones, approximately 80% recorded once. The sample was peripheral blood. Receptors were obtained from a human donor with acute or convalescent COVID-19. The donor label of this sample is uncertain.

The V and J genes are TRBV19 and TRBJ1-5, with a tentative D call TRBD1 (6 bases). With 6 bases removed from V and 5 bases from J, the gap between germline ends came to 17 bases. Germline V CDR1 and CDR2: LNHDA, SQIVND (reference sequence). The CDR3 has 15 amino acids. The CDR3 bases are TGTGCCAGTAGCACCCCATCGGACAGATATCAGCCCCAGCATTTT. Residues: CASSTPSDRYQPQHF.

V usage is TRBV24-1 and J usage is TRBJ2-7, with D possibly being TRBD1 (6 bases). Germline CDR1 reads KGHDR; CDR2 reads SFDVKD. V lost 12 bases, J lost 2 bases, and 16 bases lay in between. The CDR3 is 13 amino acids. The CDR3 is CAPTQGKTYEQYF. The CDR3, as DNA: TGTGCCCCGACACAGGGAAAAACCTACGAGCAGTACTTC.

The sample holds a few counts of this clone. V gene TRBV6-5 combines with J gene TRBJ1-1, with D hard to call. The CDR3 length is 12 residues. Germline V gene lookup returns CDR1 MNHEY and CDR2 SVGAGI. The germline V and J ends were trimmed by 11 bases and 1 base, with 11 bases remaining between them. CDR3 sequence: CACGRGNTEAFF. In DNA form, the CDR3 reads TGTGCCTGCGGGAGAGGGAACACTGAAGCTTTCTTT.

This sequence joins TRBV28 and TRBJ1-2; no clear D gene. V lost 7 bases and J 3 bases, leaving 12 bases between the germline ends. Germline lookup yields CDR1 MDHEN and CDR2 SYDVKM. There are 13 residues in the CDR3. CDR3 protein: CASTTSGDYGYTF. CDR3 DNA sequence: TGTGCCAGCACCACTTCGGGAGACTATGGCTACACCTTC.

The CDR3: CASSLDRGSNQPQHF. The DNA for the CDR3 is TGTGCCAGCAGCTTGGACAGGGGGAGCAATCAGCCCCAGCATTTT. J is TRBJ1-5 and V is TRBV5-5, with 8 bases lining up with TRBD1. The germline V gene has CDR1 SGHKS and CDR2 YYEKEE (reference sequence). With V trimmed by 0 bases and J by 1 base, 0 bases remained unmatched. The CDR3 contains 15 residues.

This clone appeared once. The chain uses TRBV15 and TRBJ2-3; 8 nucleotides agree with TRBD2. V lost 3 bases to trimming and J lost 5 bases; unmatched junction nucleotides: 4. CDR3 length equals 14 residues. CDR1 and CDR2 from the germline V gene are LNHNV and YYDKDF (reference sequence). The CDR3 bases are TGTGCCACCAGCAGGCGGGAGGCGGGAGATACGCAGTATTTT. This sequence encodes CATSRREAGDTQYF.

The rearrangement joins TRBV24-1 to TRBJ2-5; tentatively, D is TRBD1 (6 bases). The CDR3 loop spans 15 amino acids. CDR1 and CDR2 (germline): KGHDR, SFDVKD. V gave up 1 base and J gave up 1 base, with 9 bases separating them. In DNA, the CDR3 is TGTGCCACCAGTGATTTACGGGACACCCAAGAGACCCAGTACTTC. Its protein is CATSDLRDTQETQYF.